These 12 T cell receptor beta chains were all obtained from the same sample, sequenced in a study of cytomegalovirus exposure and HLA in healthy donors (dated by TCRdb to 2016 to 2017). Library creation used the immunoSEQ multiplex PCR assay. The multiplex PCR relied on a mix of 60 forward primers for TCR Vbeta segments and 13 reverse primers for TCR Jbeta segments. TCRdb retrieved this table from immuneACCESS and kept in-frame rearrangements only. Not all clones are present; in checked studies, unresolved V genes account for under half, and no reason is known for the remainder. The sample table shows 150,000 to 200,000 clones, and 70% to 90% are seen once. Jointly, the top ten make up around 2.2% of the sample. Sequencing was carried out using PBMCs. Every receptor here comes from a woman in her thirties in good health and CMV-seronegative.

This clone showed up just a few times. The CDR3 DNA reads TGTGCCATCAGTGAGTCTGGGGGACTCCTCGCCTACGAGCAGTACTTC. Its protein is CAISESGGLLAYEQYF. The gene calls are TRBV10-3 and TRBJ2-7, with D possibly matching TRBD2 (6 bases). The length of the CDR3 is 16 residues. Trimming shortened V by 0 bases and J by 2 bases, and 14 bases separated the two germline ends. The germline gives CDR1 ENHRY, CDR2 SYGVKD.

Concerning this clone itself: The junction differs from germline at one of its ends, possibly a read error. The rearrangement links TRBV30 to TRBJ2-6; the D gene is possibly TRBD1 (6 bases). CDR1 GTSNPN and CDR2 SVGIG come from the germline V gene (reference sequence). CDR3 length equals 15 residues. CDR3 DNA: TGTGCCTGGAGTACCGACCGGGCAGGGGCCAACGGCCTGACTTTC. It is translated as CAWSTDRAGANGLTF.

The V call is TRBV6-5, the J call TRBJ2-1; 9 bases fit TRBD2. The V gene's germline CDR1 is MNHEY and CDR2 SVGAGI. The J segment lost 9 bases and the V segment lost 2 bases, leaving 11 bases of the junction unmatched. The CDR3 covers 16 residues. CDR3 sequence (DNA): TGTGCCAGCAGTTACGGTGGCGGGAGGGCCGGGGTTGAGCAGTTCTTC. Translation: CASSYGGGRAGVEQFF.

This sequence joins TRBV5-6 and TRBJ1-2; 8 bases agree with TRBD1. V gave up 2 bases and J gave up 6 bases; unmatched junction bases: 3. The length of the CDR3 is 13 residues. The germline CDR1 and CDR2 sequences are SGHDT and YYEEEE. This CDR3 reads CASSFAGGDGYTF. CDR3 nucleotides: TGTGCCAGCAGCTTTGCAGGGGGCGATGGCTACACCTTC.

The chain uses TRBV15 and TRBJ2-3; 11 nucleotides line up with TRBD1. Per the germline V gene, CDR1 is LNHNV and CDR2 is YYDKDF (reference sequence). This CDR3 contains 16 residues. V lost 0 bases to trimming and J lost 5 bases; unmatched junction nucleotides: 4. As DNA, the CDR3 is TGTGCCACCAGCAGAGACGGACAGGGGGCAGGAGATACGCAGTATTTT. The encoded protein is CATSRDGQGAGDTQYF.

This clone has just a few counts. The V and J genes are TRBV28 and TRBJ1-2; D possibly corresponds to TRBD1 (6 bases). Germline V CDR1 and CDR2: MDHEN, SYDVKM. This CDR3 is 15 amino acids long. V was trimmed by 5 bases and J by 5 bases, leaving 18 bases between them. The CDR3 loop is CASSTTGPGNYGYTF. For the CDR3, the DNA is TGTGCCAGCAGTACCACAGGGCCAGGGAATTATGGCTACACCTTC.

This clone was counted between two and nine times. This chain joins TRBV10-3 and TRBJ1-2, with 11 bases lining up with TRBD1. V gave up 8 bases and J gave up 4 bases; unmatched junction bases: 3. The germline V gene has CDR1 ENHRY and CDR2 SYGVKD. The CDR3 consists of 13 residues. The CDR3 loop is CAIWGQGGYGYTF. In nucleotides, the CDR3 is TGTGCCATCTGGGGACAGGGGGGCTATGGCTACACCTTC.

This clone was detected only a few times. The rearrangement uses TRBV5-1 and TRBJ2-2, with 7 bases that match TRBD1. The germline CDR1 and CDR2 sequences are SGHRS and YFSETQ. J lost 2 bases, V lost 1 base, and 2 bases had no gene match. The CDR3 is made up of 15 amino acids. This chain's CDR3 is CASSLSGGNTGELFF. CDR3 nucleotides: TGCGCCAGCAGCTTGTCAGGGGGAAACACCGGGGAGCTGTTTTTT.

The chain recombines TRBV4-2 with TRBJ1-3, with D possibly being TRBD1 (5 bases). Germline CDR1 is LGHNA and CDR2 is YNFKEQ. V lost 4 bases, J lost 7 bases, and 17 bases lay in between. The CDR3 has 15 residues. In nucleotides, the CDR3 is TGTGCCAGCAGCCGACGTAGGGGTCCGATCAACACCATATATTTT. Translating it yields CASSRRRGPINTIYF.

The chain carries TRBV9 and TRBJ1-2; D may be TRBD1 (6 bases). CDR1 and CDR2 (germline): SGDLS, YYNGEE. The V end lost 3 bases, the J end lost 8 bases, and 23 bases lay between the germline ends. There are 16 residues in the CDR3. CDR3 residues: CASSDPKDSAFGGYTF. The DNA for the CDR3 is TGTGCCAGCAGCGATCCGAAGGACAGCGCGTTCGGGGGCTACACCTTC.

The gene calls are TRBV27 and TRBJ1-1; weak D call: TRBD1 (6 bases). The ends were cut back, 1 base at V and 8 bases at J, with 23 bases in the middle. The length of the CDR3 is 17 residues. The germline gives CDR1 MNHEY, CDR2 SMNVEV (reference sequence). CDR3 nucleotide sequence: TGTGCCAGCAGTTTATTCGGACTCGGACAGACCCAGGGGGAAGCTTTCTTT. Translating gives CASSLFGLGQTQGEAFF.

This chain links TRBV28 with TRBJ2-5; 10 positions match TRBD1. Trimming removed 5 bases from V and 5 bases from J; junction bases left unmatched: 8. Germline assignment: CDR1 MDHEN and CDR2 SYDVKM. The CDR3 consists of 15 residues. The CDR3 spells CASSITGTGDETQYF. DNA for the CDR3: TGTGCCAGCAGTATCACCGGGACAGGGGACGAGACCCAGTACTTC. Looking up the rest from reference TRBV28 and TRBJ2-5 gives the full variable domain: DVKVTQSSRYLVKRTGEKVFLECVQDMDHENMFWYRQDPGLGLRLIYFSYDVKMKEKGDIPEGYSVSREKKERFSLILESASTNQTSMYLCASSITGTGDETQYFGPGTRLLVL.